This T cell receptor beta chain is drawn from a study of OX40 agonist ivuxolimab in advanced cancers. The wider study: A mean age of roughly 62 years, range about 23 to 90, was recorded, and 70% to 85% were male.

Germline V gene sequence: CDR1 LGHNA, CDR2 YSLEER. Trimming removed 0 bases at V and 6 bases at J, with 23 bases between. The CDR3 runs 18 residues. Clones were sequenced by immunoSEQ multiplex PCR, and TCRdb holds only the in-frame ones, with some missing. The table records about 79,000 clones, roughly 80% of them present only once. V usage is TRBV4-3 and J usage is TRBJ1-2; D is possibly TRBD1 (6 bases). Sample: CD4+ or CD8+ T cells sorted from blood, taken in a trial of the OX40 agonist ivuxolimab. The clonotype originates from an adult with an advanced solid tumor such as melanoma, head and neck, liver or kidney cancer. The CDR3 sequence: CASSQEFRQGSTSDGYTF. For the CDR3, the DNA is TGCGCCAGCAGCCAAGAGTTTAGGCAGGGGTCGACTTCGGATGGCTACACCTTC.